Listed below are T cell receptor beta chains from one sample, sequenced in a study of beta chain features in type 1 diabetes. Produced via immunoSEQ multiplex PCR; TCRdb's table is partial and in-frame only. The sample lists around 130,000 clones, approximately 10% occurring once. Sequenced: central memory CD4+ T cells from blood. These receptors were obtained from a man aged 30 to 39 with type 1 diabetes. CDR3s include the opening cysteine and the closing phenylalanine or tryptophan. The D gene is left open where the match is weak. Not all rows give a size; the values are once, few, many and, for expanded clones, a class.

CDR3,DNA,size,length,V,J,D
CASSTRQGSEQYF,TGCGCCAGCAGCACTCGACAGGGATCCGAGCAGTACTTC,many,13,TRBV5-1,TRBJ2-7,TRBD1
CASSFGSANTEAFF,TGTGCCAGCAGCTTCGGCAGCGCGAACACTGAAGCTTTCTTT,few,14,TRBV7-2,TRBJ1-1,.
CASSAEGNTEAFF,TGTGCCAGCTCGGCGGAAGGGAACACTGAAGCTTTCTTT,few,13,TRBV2,TRBJ1-1,.
CSAARDRGPAGELFF,TGCAGCGCCGCGAGGGACAGGGGCCCCGCCGGGGAGCTGTTTTTT,few,15,TRBV29-1,TRBJ2-2,TRBD1
CASLPGSYYTEAFF,TGTGCCAGCCTGCCGGGGAGTTACTACACTGAAGCTTTCTTT,few,14,TRBV2,TRBJ1-1,.
CASSQNRGLSQPQHF,TGCGCCAGCAGCCAAAACAGGGGGCTCAGTCAGCCCCAGCATTTT,.,15,TRBV4-1,TRBJ1-5,TRBD1
CASSQDRGQSGYTF,TGCGCCAGCAGCCAAGATCGAGGACAGAGCGGCTACACCTTC,.,14,TRBV4-1,TRBJ1-2,.
CASSNRQGYEQYF,TGTGCCAGCAGTAATCGACAGGGATACGAGCAGTACTTC,.,13,TRBV25-1,TRBJ2-7,TRBD1
CASSRSGQNEAFF,TGTGCCAGCTCACGTAGCGGGCAGAATGAAGCTTTCTTT,few,13,TRBV18,TRBJ1-1,.
CAIRDQGKAMNTEAFF,TGTGCCATCAGAGACCAGGGGAAGGCAATGAACACTGAAGCTTTCTTT,.,16,TRBV10-3,TRBJ1-1,.
CASSLGGTGNTIYF,TGTGCCAGCAGCTTGGGGGGCACTGGAAACACCATATATTTT,.,14,TRBV5-4,TRBJ1-3,.
CASSPDRYYGYTF,TGCGCCAGCAGCCCGGACAGGTACTATGGCTACACCTTC,.,13,TRBV5-1,TRBJ1-2,TRBD1
CSGRKRSGSGYTF,TGCAGCGGCCGTAAAAGGTCAGGGTCTGGCTACACCTTC,few,13,TRBV29-1,TRBJ1-2,.
CASSLGTSGYTF,TGTGCCAGCAGCTTAGGTACTTCTGGCTACACCTTC,few,12,TRBV7-2,TRBJ1-2,.
CASSSGTGAGSPLHF,TGCGCCAGCAGCTCCGGGACAGGGGCAGGATCACCCCTCCACTTT,.,15,TRBV5-1,TRBJ1-6,TRBD1
CASTSGGHPNTGELFF,TGTGCCAGCACATCCGGCGGACATCCGAACACCGGGGAGCTGTTTTTT,few,16,TRBV28,TRBJ2-2,.
CASSLAPGGTYEQYF,TGCGCCAGCAGCTTGGCCCCTGGCGGTACCTACGAGCAGTACTTC,.,15,TRBV5-1,TRBJ2-7,.
CASSSYRGRNEAFF,TGTGCCAGCAGTTCGTACAGGGGGCGGAATGAAGCTTTCTTT,few,14,TRBV6-6,TRBJ1-1,TRBD1
CASSQDRGHKLFF,TGCGCCAGCAGCCAAGACAGGGGGCATAAACTGTTTTTT,.,13,TRBV4-3,TRBJ1-4,TRBD1
CASSSGTTSKELFF,TGTGCCAGCAGTTCTGGGACTACCTCTAAAGAGCTGTTTTTT,.,14,TRBV6-5,TRBJ2-2,TRBD2
CASSPGRGGQETQYF,TGTGCCAGCAGCCCCGGGCGGGGGGGGCAAGAGACCCAGTACTTC,.,15,TRBV7-2,TRBJ2-5,TRBD2
CATKTGNEKLFF,TGTGCCACCAAGACAGGGAACGAAAAACTGTTTTTT,.,12,TRBV6-5,TRBJ1-4,TRBD1
CASSYSNRGSDRYTF,TGTGCCAGCAGTTACTCCAACAGGGGATCCGATCGCTACACCTTC,.,15,TRBV6-6,TRBJ1-2,TRBD1
CASSLVARTYEQYF,TGTGCCAGCAGCTTAGTGGCCAGAACCTACGAGCAGTACTTC,few,14,TRBV11-2,TRBJ2-7,.
CASRFVAVNTEAFF,TGTGCCAGCAGGTTCGTGGCAGTGAACACTGAAGCTTTCTTT,.,14,TRBV6-5,TRBJ1-1,.
CASSDYTGELFF,TGTGCCAGCAGTGACTACACCGGGGAGCTGTTTTTT,many,12,TRBV28,TRBJ2-2,.
CAISESVLRETQYF,TGTGCCATCAGTGAGTCGGTACTTCGGGAGACCCAGTACTTC,.,14,TRBV10-3,TRBJ2-5,.
CASSLPRDRDSGANVLTF,TGTGCCAGTAGTCTCCCCCGGGACAGGGACTCTGGGGCCAACGTCCTGACTTTC,.,18,TRBV19,TRBJ2-6,TRBD1
CASSLARDQETQYF,TGTGCCAGCAGCTTAGCCCGGGACCAAGAGACCCAGTACTTC,few,14,TRBV7-9,TRBJ2-5,.
CASSLGAYGGELFF,TGTGCCAGCAGTTTGGGGGCCTACGGTGGGGAGCTGTTTTTT,few,14,TRBV28,TRBJ2-2,.
CASSGQGSNQPQHF,TGTGCCAGCAGCGGACAGGGAAGCAATCAGCCCCAGCATTTT,.,14,TRBV6-5,TRBJ1-5,TRBD1
CASSKEALSYEQYF,TGCGCCAGCAGCAAAGAAGCCCTCTCCTACGAGCAGTACTTC,few,14,TRBV4-3,TRBJ2-7,.
CASRAGPGRDEQYF,TGCGCCAGCCGAGCAGGGCCAGGGCGTGACGAGCAGTACTTC,.,14,TRBV5-1,TRBJ2-7,.